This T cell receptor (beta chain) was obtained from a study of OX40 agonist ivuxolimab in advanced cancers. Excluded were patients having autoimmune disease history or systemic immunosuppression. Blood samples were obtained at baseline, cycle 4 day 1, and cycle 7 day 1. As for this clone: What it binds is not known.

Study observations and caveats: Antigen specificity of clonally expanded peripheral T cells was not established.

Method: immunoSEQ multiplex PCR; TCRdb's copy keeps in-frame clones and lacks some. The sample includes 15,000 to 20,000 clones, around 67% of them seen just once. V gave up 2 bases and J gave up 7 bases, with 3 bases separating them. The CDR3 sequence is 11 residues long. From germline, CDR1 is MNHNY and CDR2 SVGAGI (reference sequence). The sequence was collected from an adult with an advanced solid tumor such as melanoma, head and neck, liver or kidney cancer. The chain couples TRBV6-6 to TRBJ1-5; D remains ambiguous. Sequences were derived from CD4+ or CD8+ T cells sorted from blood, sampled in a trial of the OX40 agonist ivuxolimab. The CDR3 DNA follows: TGTGCCAGCAGTTACCCCCAGCCCCAGCATTTT. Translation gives CASSYPQPQHF.